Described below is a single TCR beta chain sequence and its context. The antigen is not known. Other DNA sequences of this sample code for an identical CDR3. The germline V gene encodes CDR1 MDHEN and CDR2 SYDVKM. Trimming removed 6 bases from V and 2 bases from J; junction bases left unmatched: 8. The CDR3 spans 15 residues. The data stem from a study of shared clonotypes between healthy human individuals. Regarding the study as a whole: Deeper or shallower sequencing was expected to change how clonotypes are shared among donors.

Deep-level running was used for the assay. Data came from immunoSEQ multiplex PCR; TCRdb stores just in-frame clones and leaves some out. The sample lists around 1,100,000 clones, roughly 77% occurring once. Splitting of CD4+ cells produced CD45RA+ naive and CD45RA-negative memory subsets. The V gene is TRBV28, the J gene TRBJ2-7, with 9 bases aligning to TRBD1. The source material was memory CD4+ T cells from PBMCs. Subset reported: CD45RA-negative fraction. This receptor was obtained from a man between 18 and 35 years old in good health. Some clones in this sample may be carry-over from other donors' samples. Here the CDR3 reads CASSSPGQGPYEQYF. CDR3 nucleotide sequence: TGTGCCAGCAGCTCCCCGGGACAGGGTCCCTACGAGCAGTACTTC.